This T cell receptor (beta chain) originates from a study of blood T cell repertoires in COVID-19. This CDR3 is 21 amino acids long. Generated by immunoSEQ multiplex PCR, the TCRdb table keeps only in-frame clones and is missing some. The profile covers some 300,000 clones, with 75% to 90% appearing a single time and around 9.5% taken by the ten largest. Participants came from roughly 24 US areas, aged about 18 to 95 years. The TCR sequence derives from a woman in her 40s who had recovered from COVID-19. The chain combines TRBV21-1 with TRBJ1-1. TRBV21-1 is a pseudogene segment. Sequenced material: PBMCs or T cells enriched from blood (not recorded which). Written as DNA, the CDR3 is TGTGCCAGCAGCAAAGATGAGGGACTGGTTAAAGATATCTTAATGAACACTGAAGCTTTCTTT. This codes for CASSKDEGLVKDILMNTEAFF.